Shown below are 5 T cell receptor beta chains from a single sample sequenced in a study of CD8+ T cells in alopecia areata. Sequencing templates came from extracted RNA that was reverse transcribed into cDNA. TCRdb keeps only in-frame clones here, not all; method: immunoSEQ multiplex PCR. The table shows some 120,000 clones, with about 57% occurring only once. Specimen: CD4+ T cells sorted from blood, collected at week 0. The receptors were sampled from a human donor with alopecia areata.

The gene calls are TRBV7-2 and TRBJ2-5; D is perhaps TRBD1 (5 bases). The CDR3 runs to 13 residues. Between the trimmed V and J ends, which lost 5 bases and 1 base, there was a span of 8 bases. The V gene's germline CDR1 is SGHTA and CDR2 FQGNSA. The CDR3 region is CASSRQFQETQYF. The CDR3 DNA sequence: TGTGCCAGCAGCCGACAGTTCCAAGAGACCCAGTACTTC.

This CDR3 is CASSLRGAAGNTIYF. In DNA form, the CDR3 reads TGTGCCAGCAGCTTGAGGGGGGCTGCTGGAAACACCATATATTTT. The rearrangement links TRBV5-8 to TRBJ1-3, with a weak D call TRBD1 (6 bases). CDR3 length equals 15 residues. V was trimmed by 1 base and J by 2 bases, leaving 10 bases between them. Germline V CDR1 and CDR2: SGHTS, YDEGEE. Combining the CDR3 with reference TRBV5-8 and TRBJ1-3 gives the whole variable domain EAGVTQSPTHLIKTRGQQATLRCSPISGHTSVYWYQQALGLGLQFLLWYDEGEERNRGNFPPRFSGRQFPNYSSELNVNALELEDSALYLCASSLRGAAGNTIYFGEGSWLTVV.

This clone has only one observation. The CDR3 DNA reads as TGTGCCAGCAGTTTAATGGGGGCAGGTGAAGCTTTCTTT. Its translation is CASSLMGAGEAFF. The chain has TRBV27 and TRBJ1-1; D is perhaps TRBD1 (6 bases). Germline CDR1 reads MNHEY; CDR2 reads SMNVEV (reference sequence). Trimming took off 2 bases at V and 7 bases at J, with 11 bases between the two ends. The CDR3 has 13 residues.

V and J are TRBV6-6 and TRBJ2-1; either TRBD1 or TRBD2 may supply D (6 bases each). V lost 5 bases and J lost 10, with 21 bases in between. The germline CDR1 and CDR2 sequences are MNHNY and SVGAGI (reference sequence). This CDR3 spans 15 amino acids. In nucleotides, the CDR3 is TGTGCCAGCAGTACCGGGGGCTCTATTAGTAACGAGCAGTTCTTC. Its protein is CASSTGGSISNEQFF.

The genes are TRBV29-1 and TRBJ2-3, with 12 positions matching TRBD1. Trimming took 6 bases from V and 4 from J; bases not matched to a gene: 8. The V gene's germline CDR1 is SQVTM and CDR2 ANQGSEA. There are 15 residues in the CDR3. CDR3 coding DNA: TGCAGCGTGGGTAAAGGGGACAGGGGGCCAGATACGCAGTATTTT. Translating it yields CSVGKGDRGPDTQYF.